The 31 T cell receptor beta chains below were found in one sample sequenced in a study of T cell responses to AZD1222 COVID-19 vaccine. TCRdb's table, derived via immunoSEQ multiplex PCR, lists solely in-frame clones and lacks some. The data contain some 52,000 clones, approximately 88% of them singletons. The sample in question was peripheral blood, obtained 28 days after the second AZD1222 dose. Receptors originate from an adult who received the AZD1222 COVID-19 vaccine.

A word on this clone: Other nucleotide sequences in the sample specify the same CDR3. CDR3 amino acids: CAWGTYEQYF. Here the CDR3 DNA reads TGTGCCTGGGGGACCTACGAGCAGTACTTC. This chain uses TRBV30 with TRBJ2-7; D remains unclear. Germline V CDR1 and CDR2: GTSNPN, SVGIG (reference sequence). V was cut by 5 bases and J by 2 bases, with 4 bases left in between. CDR3 length: 10 residues.

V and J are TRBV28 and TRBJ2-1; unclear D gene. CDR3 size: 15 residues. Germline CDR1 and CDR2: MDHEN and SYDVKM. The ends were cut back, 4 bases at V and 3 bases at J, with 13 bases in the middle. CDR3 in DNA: TGTGCCAGCAGTTCCCCTGGTGGGCTCTACAATGAGCAGTTCTTC. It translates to CASSSPGGLYNEQFF.

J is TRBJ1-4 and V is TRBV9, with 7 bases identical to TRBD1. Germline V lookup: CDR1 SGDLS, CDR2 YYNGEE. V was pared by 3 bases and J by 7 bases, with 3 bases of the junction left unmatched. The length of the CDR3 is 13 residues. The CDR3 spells CASSDGTAEKLFF. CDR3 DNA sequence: TGTGCCAGCAGCGATGGGACAGCTGAAAAACTGTTTTTT.

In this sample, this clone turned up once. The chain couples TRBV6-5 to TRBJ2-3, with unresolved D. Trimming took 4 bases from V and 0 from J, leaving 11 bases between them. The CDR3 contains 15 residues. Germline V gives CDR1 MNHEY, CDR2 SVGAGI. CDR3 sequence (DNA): TGTGCCAGCAGTTTCCGAGTTACTAGCACAGATACGCAGTATTTT. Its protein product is CASSFRVTSTDTQYF.

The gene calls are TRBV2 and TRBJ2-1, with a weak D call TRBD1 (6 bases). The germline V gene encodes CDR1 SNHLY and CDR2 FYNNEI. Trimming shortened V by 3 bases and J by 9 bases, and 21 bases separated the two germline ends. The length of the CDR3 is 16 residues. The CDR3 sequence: CASSENHPQGGTEQFF. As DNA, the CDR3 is TGTGCCAGCAGTGAGAACCACCCACAGGGCGGAACTGAGCAGTTCTTC.

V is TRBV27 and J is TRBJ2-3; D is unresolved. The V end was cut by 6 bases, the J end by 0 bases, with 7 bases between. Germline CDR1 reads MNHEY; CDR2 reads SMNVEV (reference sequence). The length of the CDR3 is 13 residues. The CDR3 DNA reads TGTGCCAGCAGCCCCCCTAGCACAGATACGCAGTATTTT. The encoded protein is CASSPPSTDTQYF.

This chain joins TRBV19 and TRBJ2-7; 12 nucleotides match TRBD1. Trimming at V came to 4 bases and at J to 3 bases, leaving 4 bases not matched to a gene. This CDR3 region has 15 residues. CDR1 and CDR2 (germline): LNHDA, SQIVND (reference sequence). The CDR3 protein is CASSTGTGGIYEQYF. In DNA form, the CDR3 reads TGTGCCAGTAGTACCGGGACAGGGGGCATCTACGAGCAGTACTTC.

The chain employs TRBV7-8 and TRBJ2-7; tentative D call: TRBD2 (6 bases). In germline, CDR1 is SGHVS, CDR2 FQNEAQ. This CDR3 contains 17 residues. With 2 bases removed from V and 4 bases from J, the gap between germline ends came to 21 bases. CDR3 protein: CASSLSTGGGNVYEQYF. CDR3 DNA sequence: TGTGCCAGCAGCTTATCCACTGGTGGGGGGAATGTGTACGAGCAGTACTTC.

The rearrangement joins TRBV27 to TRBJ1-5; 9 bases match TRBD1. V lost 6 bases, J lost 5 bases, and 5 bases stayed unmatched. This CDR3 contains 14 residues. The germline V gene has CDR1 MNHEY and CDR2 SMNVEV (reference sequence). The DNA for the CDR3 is TGTGCCAGCAGCCTGAGGACAGGGGATCAGCCCCAGCATTTT. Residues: CASSLRTGDQPQHF.

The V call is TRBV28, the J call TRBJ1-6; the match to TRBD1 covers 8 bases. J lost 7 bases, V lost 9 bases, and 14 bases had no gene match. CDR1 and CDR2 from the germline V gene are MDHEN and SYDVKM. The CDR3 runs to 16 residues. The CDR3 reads CASAGQAAVRNSPLHF. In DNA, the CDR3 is TGTGCCAGTGCGGGACAGGCGGCCGTTCGGAATTCACCCCTCCACTTT.

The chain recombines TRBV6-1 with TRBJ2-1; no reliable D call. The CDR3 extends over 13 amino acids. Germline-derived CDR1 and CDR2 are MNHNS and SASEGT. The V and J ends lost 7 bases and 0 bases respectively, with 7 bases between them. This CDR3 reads CASTASSYNEQFF. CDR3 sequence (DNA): TGTGCCAGCACCGCGAGCTCCTACAATGAGCAGTTCTTC.

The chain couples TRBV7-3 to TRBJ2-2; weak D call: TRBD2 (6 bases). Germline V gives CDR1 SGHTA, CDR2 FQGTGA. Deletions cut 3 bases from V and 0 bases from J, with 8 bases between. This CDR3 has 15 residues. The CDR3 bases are TGTGCCAGCAGCTTCGGACTATCGAACACCGGGGAGCTGTTTTTT. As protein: CASSFGLSNTGELFF.

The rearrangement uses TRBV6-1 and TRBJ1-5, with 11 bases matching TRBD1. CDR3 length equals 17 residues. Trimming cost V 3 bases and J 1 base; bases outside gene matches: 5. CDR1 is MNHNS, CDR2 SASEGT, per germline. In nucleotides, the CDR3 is TGTGCCAGCAGTGAGGGGACAGGGGGATCGAGCAATCAGCCCCAGCATTTT. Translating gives CASSEGTGGSSNQPQHF.

The CDR3 region is CASSDGLAGGYYEQYF. CDR3 sequence (DNA): TGTGCCAGCAGTGATGGTTTAGCGGGAGGATACTACGAGCAGTACTTC. This sequence joins TRBV6-1 and TRBJ2-7; 10 nucleotides match TRBD2. CDR1 is MNHNS and CDR2 is SASEGT in the germline V gene. Trimming removed 3 bases from V and 3 bases from J; junction bases left unmatched: 8. The CDR3 has 16 amino acids.

This CDR3 is CASSLAGPYEQYF. The DNA for the CDR3 is TGTGCCAGCAGCTTGGCCGGCCCCTACGAGCAGTACTTC. The chain has TRBV5-6 and TRBJ2-7, with D hard to call. V was trimmed by 0 bases and J by 2 bases, leaving 6 bases between them. The CDR3 is 13 residues long. Germline assignment: CDR1 SGHDT and CDR2 YYEEEE. Full variable domain (remainder filled in from reference TRBV5-6 and TRBJ2-7): DAGVTQSPTHLIKTRGQQVTLRCSPKSGHDTVSWYQQALGQGPQFIFQYYEEEERQRGNFPDRFSGHQFPNYSSELNVNALLLGDSALYLCASSLAGPYEQYFGPGTRLTVT.

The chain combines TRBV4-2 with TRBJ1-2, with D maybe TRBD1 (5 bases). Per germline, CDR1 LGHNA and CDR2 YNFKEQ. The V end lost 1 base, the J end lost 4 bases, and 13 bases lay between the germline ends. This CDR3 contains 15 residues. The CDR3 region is CASSQGGSAAYGYTF. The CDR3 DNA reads TGTGCCAGCAGCCAAGGGGGCTCTGCAGCCTATGGCTACACCTTC.

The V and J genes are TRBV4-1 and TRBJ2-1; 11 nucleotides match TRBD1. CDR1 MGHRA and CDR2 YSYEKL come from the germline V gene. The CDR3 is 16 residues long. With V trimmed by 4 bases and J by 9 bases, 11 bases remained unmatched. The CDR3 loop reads CASSPRGDRGVGEQFF. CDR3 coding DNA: TGCGCCAGCAGCCCCCGCGGGGACAGGGGGGTGGGTGAGCAGTTCTTC.

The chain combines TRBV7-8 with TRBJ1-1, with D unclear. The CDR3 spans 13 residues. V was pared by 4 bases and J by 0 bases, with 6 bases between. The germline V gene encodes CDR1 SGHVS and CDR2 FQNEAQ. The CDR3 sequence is CASSSLMNTEAFF. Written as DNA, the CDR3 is TGTGCCAGCAGCTCCCTTATGAACACTGAAGCTTTCTTT.

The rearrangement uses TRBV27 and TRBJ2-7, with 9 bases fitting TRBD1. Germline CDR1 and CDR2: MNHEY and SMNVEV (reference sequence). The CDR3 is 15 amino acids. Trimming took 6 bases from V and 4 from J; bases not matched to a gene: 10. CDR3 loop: CASRASPTGGYEQYF. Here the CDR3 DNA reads TGTGCCAGCAGAGCCTCCCCGACAGGGGGATACGAGCAGTACTTC.

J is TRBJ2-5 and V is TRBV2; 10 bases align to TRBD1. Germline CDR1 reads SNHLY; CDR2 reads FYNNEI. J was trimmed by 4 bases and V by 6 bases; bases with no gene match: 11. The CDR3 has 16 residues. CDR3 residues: CASSPPGQGLGETQYF. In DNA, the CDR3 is TGTGCCAGCAGCCCACCGGGACAGGGGTTAGGAGAGACCCAGTACTTC.

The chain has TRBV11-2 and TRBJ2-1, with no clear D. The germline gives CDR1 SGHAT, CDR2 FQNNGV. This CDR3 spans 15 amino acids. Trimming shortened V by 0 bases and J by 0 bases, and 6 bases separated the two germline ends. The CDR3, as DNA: TGTGCCAGCAGCTTAGATCCTAGCTCCTACAATGAGCAGTTCTTC. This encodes CASSLDPSSYNEQFF.

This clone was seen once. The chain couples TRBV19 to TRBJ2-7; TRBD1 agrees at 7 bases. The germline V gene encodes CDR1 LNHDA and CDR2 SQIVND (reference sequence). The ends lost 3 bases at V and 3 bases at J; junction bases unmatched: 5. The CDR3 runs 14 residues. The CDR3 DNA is TGTGCCAGTAGTATCAGGGACAGAAACTACGAGCAGTACTTC. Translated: CASSIRDRNYEQYF.

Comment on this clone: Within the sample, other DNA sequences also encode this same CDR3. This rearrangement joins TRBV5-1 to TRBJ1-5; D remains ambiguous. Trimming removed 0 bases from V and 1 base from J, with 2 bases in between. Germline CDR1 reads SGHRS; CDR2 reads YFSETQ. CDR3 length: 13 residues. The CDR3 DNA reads TGCGCCAGCAGCTTGGGGAGCAATCAGCCCCAGCATTTT. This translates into CASSLGSNQPQHF.

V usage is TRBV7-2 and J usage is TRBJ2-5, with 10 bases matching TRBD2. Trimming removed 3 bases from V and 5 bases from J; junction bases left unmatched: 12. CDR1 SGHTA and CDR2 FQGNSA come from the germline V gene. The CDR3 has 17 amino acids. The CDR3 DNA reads TGTGCCAGCAGCTTGGGAACGCTAGCGGGAGCACGGGAGACCCAGTACTTC. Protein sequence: CASSLGTLAGARETQYF.

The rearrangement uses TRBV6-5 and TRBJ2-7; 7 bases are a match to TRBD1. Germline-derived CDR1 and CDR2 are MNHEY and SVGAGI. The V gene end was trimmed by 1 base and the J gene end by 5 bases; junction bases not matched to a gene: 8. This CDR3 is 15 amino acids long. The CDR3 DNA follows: TGTGCCAGCAGTTACTTTCGACAGGGCCCACACGAGCAGTACTTC. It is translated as CASSYFRQGPHEQYF.

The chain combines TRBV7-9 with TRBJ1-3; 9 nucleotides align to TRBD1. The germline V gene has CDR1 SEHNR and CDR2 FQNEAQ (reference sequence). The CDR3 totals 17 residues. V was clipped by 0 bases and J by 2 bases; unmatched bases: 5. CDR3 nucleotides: TGTGCCAGCAGCTTAGCTCGGGACAGGGTAGCTGGAAACACCATATATTTT. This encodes CASSLARDRVAGNTIYF.

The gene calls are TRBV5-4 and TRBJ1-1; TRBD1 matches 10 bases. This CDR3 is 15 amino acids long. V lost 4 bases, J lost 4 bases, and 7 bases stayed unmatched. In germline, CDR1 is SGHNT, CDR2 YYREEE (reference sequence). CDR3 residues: CASSRATGGFTEAFF. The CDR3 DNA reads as TGTGCCAGCAGCCGGGCGACAGGGGGCTTCACTGAAGCTTTCTTT.

The CDR3 DNA follows: TGTGCCACCAGTGGATCAGGGACTAGCGGTCCTAGGAGCTCCTACAATGAGCAGTTCTTC. This gives the protein CATSGSGTSGPRSSYNEQFF. This rearrangement joins TRBV24-1 to TRBJ2-1; 11 bases match TRBD2. The germline V gene has CDR1 KGHDR and CDR2 SFDVKD. This CDR3 spans 20 amino acids. With 5 bases clipped from V and 0 bases from J, the junction kept 14 bases outside the gene matches.

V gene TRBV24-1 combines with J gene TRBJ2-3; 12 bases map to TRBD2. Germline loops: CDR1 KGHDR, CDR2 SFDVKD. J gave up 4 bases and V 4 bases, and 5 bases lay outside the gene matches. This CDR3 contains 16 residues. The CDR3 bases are TGTGCCACCAGTGACCCACTAGCGGGAGGCCCAGATACGCAGTATTTT. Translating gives CATSDPLAGGPDTQYF.

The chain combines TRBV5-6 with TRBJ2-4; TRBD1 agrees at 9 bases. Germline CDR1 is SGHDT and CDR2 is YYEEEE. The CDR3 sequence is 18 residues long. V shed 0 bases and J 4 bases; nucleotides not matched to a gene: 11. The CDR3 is CASSLGVLGQGSKNIQYF. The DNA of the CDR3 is TGTGCCAGCAGCTTGGGGGTCTTGGGACAGGGAAGTAAAAACATTCAGTACTTC.

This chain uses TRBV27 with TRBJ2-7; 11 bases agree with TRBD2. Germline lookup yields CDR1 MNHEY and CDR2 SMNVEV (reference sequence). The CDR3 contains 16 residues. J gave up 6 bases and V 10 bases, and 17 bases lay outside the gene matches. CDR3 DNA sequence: TGTGCCACCAGCTCCAATCTACTAGCGGGAGTCACCGAGCAGTACTTC. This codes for CATSSNLLAGVTEQYF.